This TCR beta chain was sequenced for a study of blood T cell repertoires in COVID-19. Study-level background: Specimens from acute and convalescent COVID-19 originated in the United States, Italy and Spain. In each case, the material was cDNA or gDNA derived from T cells, B-cell-depleted T cells, or PBMCs.

TCRdb's table, derived via immunoSEQ multiplex PCR, lists solely in-frame clones and lacks some. The data contain over 70,000 clones, roughly 76% of them seen just once; the ten biggest clones take up 15% to 20%. The CDR3 spans 15 residues. V was pared by 4 bases and J by 3 bases, with 6 bases of the junction left unmatched. Germline V gene data show CDR1 as LGHNA and CDR2 as YNFKEQ. This sequence was found in a man aged 65 to 85 with active or convalescent COVID-19. The genes are TRBV4-2 and TRBJ2-3; TRBD2 matches at 8 bases. Sequences were obtained from peripheral blood. CDR3 DNA sequence: TGTGCCAGCAGCCCGGGGACTAGTGGAACAGATACGCAGTATTTT. This encodes CASSPGTSGTDTQYF.